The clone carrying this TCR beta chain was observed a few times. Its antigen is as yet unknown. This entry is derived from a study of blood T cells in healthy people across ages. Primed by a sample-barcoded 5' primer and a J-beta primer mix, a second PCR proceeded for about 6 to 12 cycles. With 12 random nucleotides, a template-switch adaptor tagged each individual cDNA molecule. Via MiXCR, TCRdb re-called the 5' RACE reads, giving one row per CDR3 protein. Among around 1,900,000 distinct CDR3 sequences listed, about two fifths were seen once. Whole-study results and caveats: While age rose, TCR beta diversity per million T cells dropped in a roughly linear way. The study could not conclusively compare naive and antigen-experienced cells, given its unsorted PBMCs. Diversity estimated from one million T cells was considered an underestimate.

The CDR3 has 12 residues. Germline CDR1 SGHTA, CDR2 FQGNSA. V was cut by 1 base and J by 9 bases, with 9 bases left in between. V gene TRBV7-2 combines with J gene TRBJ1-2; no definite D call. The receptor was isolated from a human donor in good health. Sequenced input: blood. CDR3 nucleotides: TGTGCCAGCAGCTTAGAAGCTCTGAGCTACACCTTC. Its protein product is CASSLEALSYTF.